This T cell receptor (beta chain) emerged from a study of immune evolution from preneoplasia to lung adenocarcinoma. Nucleic acids came from premalignant or tumor cells enriched by macro-dissection. Profiling relied on immunoSEQ multiplex PCR, and the TCRdb table lists in-frame clones only, not all of them. Among about 4,000 clones listed, approximately 73% were seen once. As regards this clone: Antigen unknown.

The CDR3 loop spans 15 amino acids. Trimming pared 5 bases from V and 5 bases from J, leaving 15 bases between. Per the germline V gene, CDR1 is MNHNY and CDR2 is SVGAGI (reference sequence). General observations from the study: Top clone frequencies peaked in normal lung, apparently declining through invasive adenocarcinoma.

The chain joins TRBV6-6 to TRBJ1-4; D not certain. Input material: FFPE invasive lung adenocarcinoma tissue. The TCR comes from a person between 65 and 79 years old with invasive lung adenocarcinoma. Some clones in this sample may be carry-over from other donors' samples. The CDR3 spells CASSPPGEGNEKLFF. CDR3 bases: TGTGCCAGCAGTCCGCCCGGAGAAGGGAATGAAAAACTGTTTTTT.